The 2 T cell receptor beta chains given below trace back to one sample, sequenced in a study of sequential checkpoint blockade in melanoma. Sequenced by immunoSEQ multiplex PCR; TCRdb stores in-frame clones only, minus some. This repertoire shows around 15,000 clones, around 92% found once; its top ten account for roughly 24%. Noted treatment: randomized to nivolumab then ipilimumab (arm A) or the reverse (arm B). The source material was CD8+ T cells sorted from blood (inferred from file names), sampled from a patient given nivolumab and ipilimumab in sequence. All receptors derive from a human donor with melanoma.

J is TRBJ2-7 and V is TRBV18; possibly TRBD2 for D (5 bases). This CDR3 region has 13 residues. Between the trimmed V and J ends, which lost 3 bases and 0 bases, there was a span of 6 bases. The germline gives CDR1 KGHSH, CDR2 LQKENI. In DNA, the CDR3 is TGTGCCAGCTCACCGGGGAGCTCCTACGAGCAGTACTTC. Translating it yields CASSPGSSYEQYF.

V is TRBV12-1 and J is TRBJ2-7; the table's D call, TRBD1, has no DNA check behind it. TRBV12-1 is tagged as a pseudogene. The CDR3 loop spans 18 amino acids. For the CDR3, the DNA is TGTGCCAGCAGCTTTTGCGGGACAGGGGCCGAGCCGGGGGACGAGCAGTACTTC. It translates to CASSFCGTGAEPGDEQYF.